The 10 T cell receptor beta chains below all came from one sample that was sequenced in a study of cytomegalovirus exposure and HLA in healthy donors. Data came from immunoSEQ multiplex PCR; TCRdb stores just in-frame clones and leaves some out. Here the sample spans 90,000 to 140,000 clones, about 86% being singletons. The sample was PBMCs. These receptors originate from a woman aged 18 to 35 in good health and CMV-seropositive.

The rearrangement uses TRBV5-1 and TRBJ2-4; TRBD2 aligns across 9 bases. The germline gives CDR1 SGHRS, CDR2 YFSETQ. This CDR3 has 17 residues. V gave up 0 bases and J gave up 6 bases; unmatched junction bases: 10. For the CDR3, the DNA is TGCGCCAGCAGCTTGGAAGGAGCGGGAGGACTTGGAAACATTCAGTACTTC. Translated: CASSLEGAGGLGNIQYF.

The CDR3 here is CASSQTGLGNSPLHF. The CDR3 nucleotides read TGTGCCAGCAGCCAAACAGGGTTGGGGAATTCACCCCTCCACTTT. This chain uses TRBV5-8 with TRBJ1-6, with D possibly matching TRBD1 (6 bases). Germline V gene sequence: CDR1 SGHTS, CDR2 YDEGEE. Trimming took 4 bases from V and 7 from J, leaving 15 bases between them. The length of the CDR3 is 15 residues.

The J gene is TRBJ1-3, the V gene TRBV6-5; the D gene is possibly TRBD1 (5 bases). The CDR3 has 15 residues. Germline lookup yields CDR1 MNHEY and CDR2 SVGAGI. Trimming stripped 2 bases from V and 2 bases from J, with 10 bases between. This CDR3 is CASSYGAPAGNTIYF. The CDR3 DNA is TGTGCCAGCAGTTACGGGGCTCCGGCTGGAAACACCATATATTTT.

This clone occurred a few times. The CDR3 region is CASSLRDFNSPLHF. The CDR3 DNA reads as TGTGCCAGCAGCTTGAGAGACTTCAATTCACCCCTCCACTTT. The rearrangement links TRBV11-2 to TRBJ1-6; D remains unclear. Between the trimmed V and J ends, which lost 3 bases and 7 bases, there was a span of 10 bases. CDR1 is SGHAT, CDR2 FQNNGV, per germline. The length of the CDR3 is 14 residues.

This rearrangement joins TRBV7-2 to TRBJ2-1; no clear D gene. The CDR3 has 14 amino acids. V gave up 2 bases and J gave up 7 bases, with 12 bases separating them. Looked up from germline, CDR1 is SGHTA and CDR2 is FQGNSA. CDR3 sequence reads: CASSLSRESNEQFF. The CDR3 DNA is TGTGCCAGCAGCTTAAGTCGCGAATCGAATGAGCAGTTCTTC.

The CDR3 region has the DNA TGCGCCAGCAGCCTCGGTAGATCTGGGGCCAACGTCCTGACTTTC. Translation gives CASSLGRSGANVLTF. The genes are TRBV4-1 and TRBJ2-6; D not certain. CDR1 is MGHRA and CDR2 is YSYEKL in the germline V gene. The CDR3 has 15 residues. The V end lost 4 bases, the J end lost 1 base, and 8 bases lay between the germline ends.

The rearrangement joins TRBV19 to TRBJ1-6; D not resolved. Trimming stripped 3 bases from V and 7 bases from J, with 13 bases between. The germline V gene encodes CDR1 LNHDA and CDR2 SQIVND (reference sequence). CDR3 length equals 15 residues. Here the CDR3 DNA reads TGTGCCAGTAGTATCGGGTGGCAGAAAAATTCACCCCTCCACTTT. It is translated as CASSIGWQKNSPLHF.

The V and J genes are TRBV7-9 and TRBJ1-4; 9 positions agree with TRBD1. Germline lookup yields CDR1 SEHNR and CDR2 FQNEAQ (reference sequence). Trimming took 5 bases from V and 8 from J; bases not matched to a gene: 6. CDR3 length: 14 residues. The CDR3 loop reads CASSQDRGGEKLFF. In DNA, the CDR3 is TGTGCCAGCAGCCAGGACAGGGGAGGGGAAAAACTGTTTTTT. Full variable domain (remainder filled in from reference TRBV7-9 and TRBJ1-4): DTGVSQNPRHKITKRGQNVTFRCDPISEHNRLYWYRQTLGQGPEFLTYFQNEAQLEKSRLLSDRFSAERPKGSFSTLEIQRTEQGDSAMYLCASSQDRGGEKLFFGSGTQLSVL.

In its sample, this clone was seen once. The gene calls are TRBV29-1 and TRBJ1-3; the match to TRBD1 covers 11 bases. Germline CDR1 SQVTM, CDR2 ANQGSEA. This CDR3 is built from 15 residues. The V gene end was trimmed by 2 bases and the J gene end by 8 bases; junction bases not matched to a gene: 8. The CDR3 protein is CSVEPRTGGRDTIYF. The CDR3 bases are TGCAGCGTTGAACCCAGGACAGGGGGCAGAGACACCATATATTTT. Complete variable domain (other parts from reference TRBV29-1 and TRBJ1-3): SAVISQKPSRDICQRGTSLTIQCQVDSQVTMMFWYRQQPGQSLTLIATANQGSEATYESGFVIDKFPISRPNLTFSTLTVSNMSPEDSSIYLCSVEPRTGGRDTIYFGEGSWLTVV.

This chain joins TRBV7-3 and TRBJ2-1; TRBD2 aligns across 9 bases. The V gene end was trimmed by 6 bases and the J gene end by 4 bases; junction bases not matched to a gene: 4. Looked up from germline, CDR1 is SGHTA and CDR2 is FQGTGA. The CDR3 is 14 residues long. CDR3 DNA: TGTGCCAGCAGTCGGACTAGCGAATACAATGAGCAGTTCTTC. Its translation: CASSRTSEYNEQFF.